This T cell receptor beta chain was captured in a study of control samples from healthy donors and cancer patients. The V gene lost 5 bases and the J gene lost 4 bases, with 17 bases spanning the gap. CDR1 SGHTA and CDR2 FQGNSA come from the germline V gene. The CDR3 length is 15 residues. Clones were sequenced by immunoSEQ multiplex PCR, and TCRdb holds only the in-frame ones, with some missing. The data hold more than 20,000 clones, with roughly 84% observed a single time. Sequenced input: PBMCs. The chain combines TRBV7-2 with TRBJ2-5, with D maybe TRBD2 (5 bases). This TCR was recovered from a man between 60 and 75 years old with head and neck cancer. In DNA form, the CDR3 reads TGTGCCAGCAGCCCCCGTAGGGAGCGCCTAGAGACCCAGTACTTC. Its translation: CASSPRRERLETQYF.